These 16 T cell receptor beta chains were sequenced from one sample in a study of blood T cell repertoires in COVID-19. Using immunoSEQ multiplex PCR, the repertoire was profiled, and TCRdb retains in-frame clones only, with some absent. The data hold tens of thousands of clones, with 86% observed a single time. The sample consisted of peripheral blood. The receptors stem from a young man with acute or convalescent COVID-19.

The V and J genes are TRBV4-1 and TRBJ1-3; 9 bases agree with TRBD1. Looked up from germline, CDR1 is MGHRA and CDR2 is YSYEKL. Germline trimming cut 4 bases from V and 0 bases from J; bases unmatched to any gene: 16. CDR3 length equals 20 residues. CDR3 sequence: CASSPALGQGTDVSGNTIYF. In DNA form, the CDR3 reads TGCGCCAGCAGCCCAGCGTTAGGACAGGGGACGGACGTCTCTGGAAACACCATATATTTT.

The CDR3 DNA reads TGCGCCAGCAGCTACCGTCAGGGGCCGAGCTCCTATAATTCACCCCTCCACTTT. This gives the protein CASSYRQGPSSYNSPLHF. The V and J genes are TRBV5-1 and TRBJ1-6; TRBD1 might be the D (6 bases). The CDR3 covers 18 residues. The V end was cut by 3 bases, the J end by 0 bases, with 16 bases between. CDR1 and CDR2 (germline): SGHRS, YFSETQ.

V is TRBV5-6 and J is TRBJ1-2; the D gene is possibly TRBD1 (6 bases). The ends were cut back, 1 base at V and 3 bases at J, with 16 bases in the middle. This CDR3 has 16 residues. The V gene's germline CDR1 is SGHDT and CDR2 YYEEEE. The DNA of the CDR3 is TGTGCCAGCAGCTTGCCACAGCAGGGGCCCTACTATGGCTACACCTTC. As protein: CASSLPQQGPYYGYTF. The full variable domain, rest sourced from reference TRBV5-6 and TRBJ1-2, is DAGVTQSPTHLIKTRGQQVTLRCSPKSGHDTVSWYQQALGQGPQFIFQYYEEEERQRGNFPDRFSGHQFPNYSSELNVNALLLGDSALYLCASSLPQQGPYYGYTFGSGTRLTVV.

The chain carries TRBV4-1 and TRBJ2-3; 11 positions agree with TRBD2. Germline V gene sequence: CDR1 MGHRA, CDR2 YSYEKL. V trimming: 0 bases; J trimming: 3 bases; junction bases outside the gene matches: 8. There are 18 residues in the CDR3. Here the CDR3 reads CASSQDSLAGVGTDTQYF. In nucleotides, the CDR3 is TGCGCCAGCAGCCAAGATTCACTAGCGGGAGTGGGTACAGATACGCAGTATTTT.

The chain carries TRBV10-3 and TRBJ2-7, with D possibly being TRBD1 (5 bases). CDR3 length equals 13 residues. The V end was cut by 5 bases, the J end by 0 bases, with 8 bases between. Germline V lookup: CDR1 ENHRY, CDR2 SYGVKD. As DNA, the CDR3 is TGTGCCATCAGTCAGGGAAGCTCCTACGAGCAGTACTTC. It encodes CAISQGSSYEQYF.

The V gene is TRBV2, the J gene TRBJ1-1, with D hard to call. V lost 6 bases and J lost 1, with 9 bases in between. The CDR3 extends over 13 amino acids. CDR1 is SNHLY, CDR2 FYNNEI, per germline. CDR3 DNA sequence: TGTGCCAGCAGCAGTGATACGAACACTGAAGCTTTCTTT. Protein product: CASSSDTNTEAFF.

The chain recombines TRBV5-6 with TRBJ1-1; D possibly corresponds to TRBD1 (6 bases). The CDR3 extends over 15 amino acids. Germline CDR1 is SGHDT and CDR2 is YYEEEE. Trimming removed 3 bases from V and 1 base from J, with 13 bases in between. This CDR3 reads CASSSQGRGNTEAFF. The CDR3 nucleotides read TGTGCCAGCAGCTCACAGGGACGGGGGAACACTGAAGCTTTCTTT.

The CDR3 bases are TGTGCCAGCACGCCCTACGCACCGGGACAGATTAACTATGGCTACACCTTC. This sequence encodes CASTPYAPGQINYGYTF. J is TRBJ1-2 and V is TRBV2, with 7 bases identical to TRBD1. Germline lookup yields CDR1 SNHLY and CDR2 FYNNEI. After removal of 7 bases from V and 1 base from J, the junction contained 15 bases not matched to a gene. This CDR3 contains 17 residues.

This clone was found a few times. Written as DNA, the CDR3 is TGTGCCTGGAGTAGGGCAGGGGCGGAAGCTTTCTTT. Protein product: CAWSRAGAEAFF. The chain joins TRBV30 to TRBJ1-1, with D perhaps TRBD1 (6 bases). This CDR3 is built from 12 residues. Between the trimmed V and J ends, which lost 2 bases and 8 bases, there was a span of 12 bases. In germline, CDR1 is GTSNPN, CDR2 SVGIG (reference sequence).

J is TRBJ2-1 and V is TRBV5-4; unclear D gene. Trimming removed 0 bases from V and 6 bases from J, with 13 bases in between. Germline values: CDR1 SGHNT, CDR2 YYREEE (reference sequence). The CDR3 extends over 15 amino acids. DNA for the CDR3: TGTGCCAGCAGCTTGGTCGGTAGCTCGGGCAATGAGCAGTTCTTC. It translates to CASSLVGSSGNEQFF.

The V and J genes are TRBV12-3 or TRBV12-4 and TRBJ1-5, with D perhaps matching TRBD1 (5 bases). V lost 3 bases and J lost 6, with 6 bases in between. The length of the CDR3 is 12 residues. As DNA, the CDR3 is TGTGCCAGCAGTTTCGGGGGTCAGCCCCAGCATTTT. Translated, it gives CASSFGGQPQHF.

The chain couples TRBV18 to TRBJ1-1; 7 bases match TRBD1. CDR1 is KGHSH, CDR2 LQKENI, per germline. CDR3 size: 17 residues. V dropped 3 bases and J dropped 5; count of bases not matched to a gene: 15. The chain's CDR3 is CASSPQGDMVGGTEAFF. In nucleotides, the CDR3 is TGTGCCAGCTCACCGCAGGGGGATATGGTAGGGGGGACTGAAGCTTTCTTT.

This sequence joins TRBV11-1 and TRBJ2-6, with TRBD1 matching 7 bases. The germline CDR1 and CDR2 sequences are SGHAT and FQDESV (reference sequence). This CDR3 is 15 amino acids long. The ends lost 10 bases at V and 0 bases at J; junction bases unmatched: 6. This chain's CDR3 is CATGTVLSGANVLTF. For the CDR3, the DNA is TGTGCCACCGGGACAGTCCTCTCTGGGGCCAACGTCCTGACTTTC.

This clone showed up just a few times. The chain uses TRBV5-1 and TRBJ1-5; no definite D call. The germline gives CDR1 SGHRS, CDR2 YFSETQ. The CDR3 length is 15 residues. V was cut by 0 bases and J by 6 bases, with 13 bases left in between. CDR3 bases: TGCGCCAGCAGCTTGGGGGCAAGTCAAGGTCAGCCCCAGCATTTT. As protein: CASSLGASQGQPQHF.

The rearrangement joins TRBV5-4 to TRBJ2-2; the D gene is possibly TRBD1 (5 bases). The CDR3 is 16 residues long. V gave up 0 bases and J gave up 2 bases, with 11 bases separating them. Per germline, CDR1 SGHNT and CDR2 YYREEE (reference sequence). CDR3: CASSLGDRVNTGELFF. The CDR3 DNA follows: TGTGCCAGCAGCTTGGGAGACAGAGTAAACACCGGGGAGCTGTTTTTT.

The J gene is TRBJ2-7, the V gene TRBV28; D remains unclear. Germline values: CDR1 MDHEN, CDR2 SYDVKM. CDR3 length: 12 amino acids. V gave up 6 bases and J gave up 0 bases, with 6 bases separating them. DNA for the CDR3: TGTGCCAGCAGCCTAAGCTCCTACGAGCAGTACGTC. Translating gives CASSLSSYEQYV.